The 22 T cell receptor beta chains presented below share a single source sample, sequenced in a study of T cell responses to AZD1222 COVID-19 vaccine. Clones were read by immunoSEQ multiplex PCR, and TCRdb kept only the in-frame ones, dropping some. The table has around 69,000 clones, about 88% seen once. This specimen was peripheral blood, taken on day 0 of AZD1222 vaccination. The origin of the receptors is an adult in good health.

This sequence joins TRBV29-1 and TRBJ2-1; the D gene is possibly TRBD2 (6 bases). CDR1 is SQVTM, CDR2 ANQGSEA, per germline. Trimming cost V 7 bases and J 6 bases, with 13 bases left between them. CDR3 length: 12 amino acids. In DNA form, the CDR3 reads TGCAGCGGGAGGGGATCTCTCAATGAGCAGTTCTTC. This encodes CSGRGSLNEQFF.

V is TRBV19 and J is TRBJ2-3; possible D gene TRBD2, 7 bases. This CDR3 region has 16 residues. Germline CDR1 and CDR2: LNHDA and SQIVND (reference sequence). V gave up 5 bases and J gave up 2 bases, with 17 bases separating them. CDR3 bases: TGTGCCAGTAGTCAGTTGGGGGGGCCAAACACAGATACGCAGTATTTT. This encodes CASSQLGGPNTDTQYF.

The chain employs TRBV12-3 or TRBV12-4 and TRBJ1-1; D not resolved. The CDR3 is 13 amino acids. V was trimmed by 8 bases and J by 3 bases, leaving 13 bases between them. The CDR3 loop reads CASRRAADTEAFF. The CDR3 DNA reads as TGTGCCAGCCGCCGGGCAGCGGACACTGAAGCTTTCTTT.

The chain combines TRBV20-1 with TRBJ2-1, with 7 bases identical to TRBD2. Trimming cost V 7 bases and J 14 bases; bases outside gene matches: 11. The germline V gene has CDR1 DFQATT and CDR2 SNEGSKA (reference sequence). CDR3 length: 11 amino acids. In DNA form, the CDR3 reads TGCAGTGTCTCCGGGACTACCCGGGAGTTCTTC. Translation: CSVSGTTREFF.

This clone was observed once. The chain is built from TRBV10-2 and TRBJ1-3; maybe TRBD1 (5 bases). The CDR3 length is 13 residues. V lost 0 bases and J lost 9, with 9 bases in between. Germline lookup yields CDR1 WSHSY and CDR2 SAAADI. In DNA, the CDR3 is TGCGCCAGCAGTGAGTCTGGGGCAGGCACCATATATTTT. Protein sequence: CASSESGAGTIYF.

The chain employs TRBV7-6 and TRBJ2-5; no reliable D call. The CDR3 is 12 residues long. Germline V gene sequence: CDR1 SGHVS, CDR2 FNYEAQ. Trimming pared 5 bases from V and 4 bases from J, leaving 8 bases between. CDR3 in amino acids: CASSPARETQYF. The CDR3, as DNA: TGTGCCAGCAGCCCAGCGCGAGAGACCCAGTACTTC.

This chain links TRBV7-9 with TRBJ2-7; 7 bases are a match to TRBD1. The CDR3 has 13 amino acids. V dropped 5 bases and J dropped 2; count of bases not matched to a gene: 3. The germline V gene encodes CDR1 SEHNR and CDR2 FQNEAQ (reference sequence). CDR3 in DNA: TGTGCCAGCAGCCAGGGACAGCCCTACGAGCAGTACGTC. This translates into CASSQGQPYEQYV.

A single count supports this clone. The chain employs TRBV24-1 and TRBJ2-6; D ambiguous. Looked up from germline, CDR1 is KGHDR and CDR2 is SFDVKD. Trimming stripped 4 bases from V and 4 bases from J, with 10 bases between. The CDR3 covers 15 residues. In nucleotides, the CDR3 is TGTGCCACCAGTGAAAATACAGCCGGGGCCAACGTCCTGACTTTC. It translates to CATSENTAGANVLTF.

The chain joins TRBV6-5 to TRBJ2-7; D ambiguous. Germline CDR1 is MNHEY and CDR2 is SVGAGI. Deletions cut 6 bases from V and 0 bases from J, with 6 bases between. This CDR3 has 12 residues. For the CDR3, the DNA is TGTGCCAGCAGACAAGGCTCCTACGAGCAGTACTTC. Translation: CASRQGSYEQYF.

J is TRBJ1-3 and V is TRBV27, with TRBD1 as a possible D gene (5 bases). Deletions cut 2 bases from V and 1 base from J, with 9 bases between. There are 15 residues in the CDR3. CDR1 and CDR2 (germline): MNHEY, SMNVEV (reference sequence). The CDR3 sequence is CASSLQGVSGNTIYF. DNA for the CDR3: TGTGCCAGCAGTTTACAGGGAGTTTCTGGAAACACCATATATTTT.

The J gene is TRBJ2-3, the V gene TRBV30; D is perhaps TRBD2 (6 bases). V was shortened by 1 base and J by 4 bases, with 15 bases between the two germline ends. Germline V CDR1 and CDR2: GTSNPN, SVGIG (reference sequence). This CDR3 is 15 amino acids long. The CDR3 nucleotides read TGTGCCTGGAGTGGAAGCGGGTTGGGCGCAGATACGCAGTATTTT. It specifies CAWSGSGLGADTQYF.

The V and J genes are TRBV28 and TRBJ2-7; unclear D gene. Germline V gene sequence: CDR1 MDHEN, CDR2 SYDVKM. Trimming took off 5 bases at V and 6 bases at J, with 8 bases between the two ends. The CDR3 contains 11 residues. CDR3 amino acids: CASSPNREQYF. CDR3 in DNA: TGTGCCAGCAGTCCGAATCGCGAGCAGTACTTC. Complete variable domain (other parts from reference TRBV28 and TRBJ2-7): DVKVTQSSRYLVKRTGEKVFLECVQDMDHENMFWYRQDPGLGLRLIYFSYDVKMKEKGDIPEGYSVSREKKERFSLILESASTNQTSMYLCASSPNREQYFGPGTRLTVT.

The rearrangement links TRBV11-1 to TRBJ2-3; tentative D call: TRBD2 (7 bases). V lost 3 bases and J 2 bases, leaving 12 bases between the germline ends. The CDR3 contains 15 residues. CDR1 SGHAT and CDR2 FQDESV come from the germline V gene (reference sequence). In DNA form, the CDR3 reads TGTGCCAGCAGCTTGAGGGCGGGGGCCACAGATACGCAGTATTTT. Amino acids: CASSLRAGATDTQYF.

CDR3 residues: CASREFLNTGELFF. The CDR3 bases are TGTGCCAGTAGGGAATTCTTGAACACCGGGGAGCTGTTTTTT. V is TRBV19 and J is TRBJ2-2; no clear D. With 6 bases removed from V and 1 base from J, the gap between germline ends came to 9 bases. The germline V gene has CDR1 LNHDA and CDR2 SQIVND (reference sequence). This CDR3 is 14 amino acids long. The whole variable domain, filled in from reference TRBV19 and TRBJ2-2, reads DGGITQSPKYLFRKEGQNVTLSCEQNLNHDAMYWYRQDPGQGLRLIYYSQIVNDFQKGDIAEGYSVSREKKESFPLTVTSAQKNPTAFYLCASREFLNTGELFFGEGSRLTVL.

The chain joins TRBV5-1 to TRBJ2-5; D gene unclear. The ends were cut back, 1 base at V and 1 base at J, with 11 bases in the middle. Germline V CDR1 and CDR2: SGHRS, YFSETQ. The CDR3 length is 15 residues. The CDR3 DNA follows: TGCGCCAGCAGCTTGTCCTCGCCTAGCCAAGAGACCCAGTACTTC. Protein product: CASSLSSPSQETQYF.

The chain combines TRBV27 with TRBJ2-7; D is unresolved. Trimming left V 3 bases short and J 2 bases short, with 8 bases between. The CDR3 sequence is 13 residues long. Germline V gives CDR1 MNHEY, CDR2 SMNVEV (reference sequence). This chain's CDR3 is CASSLNSPYEQYF. The CDR3 DNA follows: TGTGCCAGCAGTTTGAACAGCCCCTACGAGCAGTACTTC.

The V and J genes are TRBV28 and TRBJ1-5; 7 bases match TRBD1. J gave up 1 base and V 5 bases, and 5 bases lay outside the gene matches. Germline V gene lookup returns CDR1 MDHEN and CDR2 SYDVKM. The CDR3 contains 15 residues. Here the CDR3 reads CASSQGGRSNQPQHF. The CDR3 coding sequence is TGTGCCAGCAGTCAGGGGGGGCGGAGCAATCAGCCCCAGCATTTT.

The chain employs TRBV2 and TRBJ2-2, with D tentatively TRBD2 (6 bases). Germline assignment: CDR1 SNHLY and CDR2 FYNNEI. Trimming stripped 6 bases from V and 4 bases from J, with 12 bases between. The CDR3 runs to 14 residues. The CDR3 is CASRGDSSTGELFF. The CDR3 nucleotides read TGTGCCAGCAGAGGGGACTCCTCCACCGGGGAGCTGTTTTTT.

This chain links TRBV5-6 with TRBJ2-5, with D unclear. CDR3 size: 12 residues. CDR1 is SGHDT, CDR2 YYEEEE, per germline. V shed 4 bases and J shed 5 bases, with 9 bases lying between them. CDR3 residues: CASSATWETQYF. CDR3 in DNA: TGTGCCAGCAGCGCGACTTGGGAGACCCAGTACTTC.

V and J are TRBV5-4 and TRBJ2-4; no clear D. From germline, CDR1 is SGHNT and CDR2 YYREEE (reference sequence). The CDR3 loop spans 14 amino acids. The V end was cut by 2 bases, the J end by 8 bases, with 14 bases between. CDR3 DNA: TGTGCCAGCAGCTTAGGTCTGACCTTAGACATTCAGTACTTC. It specifies CASSLGLTLDIQYF.

The chain is built from TRBV27 and TRBJ1-6; 7 positions agree with TRBD1. The CDR3 runs 16 residues. Unmatched junction bases numbered 8, after V lost 2 bases and J lost 7 bases. Germline CDR1 and CDR2: MNHEY and SMNVEV (reference sequence). CDR3 loop: CASSLGATRGNSPLHF. The CDR3 DNA reads TGTGCCAGCAGTTTAGGGGCCACCAGGGGGAATTCACCCCTCCACTTT.

The V gene is TRBV18, the J gene TRBJ1-5, with 10 bases matching TRBD1. With V trimmed by 3 bases and J by 4 bases, 6 bases remained unmatched. There are 16 residues in the CDR3. CDR1 and CDR2 from the germline V gene are KGHSH and LQKENI. The CDR3: CASSPQDRGSNQPQHF. The CDR3, as DNA: TGTGCCAGCTCACCGCAGGACAGGGGGTCTAATCAGCCCCAGCATTTT. Variable domain in full (rest from reference TRBV18 and TRBJ1-5): NAGVMQNPRHLVRRRGQEARLRCSPMKGHSHVYWYRQLPEEGLKFMVYLQKENIIDESGMPKERFSAEFPKEGPSILRIQQVVRGDSAAYFCASSPQDRGSNQPQHFGDGTRLSIL.